The 26 T cell receptor beta chains presented below share a single source sample, sequenced in a study of cytomegalovirus exposure and HLA in healthy donors. Profiled with immunoSEQ multiplex PCR; TCRdb holds only in-frame clones, not every one. The data show 110,000 or so clones, about 83% seen once. The material sequenced was PBMCs. The receptors were sampled from a man between 18 and 29 years old in good health and CMV-seronegative.

The rearrangement joins TRBV7-6 to TRBJ2-2; tentatively, D is TRBD1 (5 bases). Trimming shortened V by 4 bases and J by 6 bases, and 9 bases separated the two germline ends. Germline-derived CDR1 and CDR2 are SGHVS and FNYEAQ. This CDR3 is 13 amino acids long. In nucleotides, the CDR3 is TGTGCCAGCAGCTGGCAGGGTTCCGGGGAGCTGTTTTTT. Protein sequence: CASSWQGSGELFF. Variable domain in full (rest from reference TRBV7-6 and TRBJ2-2): GAGVSQSPRYKVTKRGQDVALRCDPISGHVSLYWYRQALGQGPEFLTYFNYEAQQDKSGLPNDRFSAERPEGSISTLTIQRTEQRDSAMYRCASSWQGSGELFFGEGSRLTVL.

This chain connects TRBV6-1 to TRBJ1-5; possible D gene TRBD1, 6 bases. Germline values: CDR1 MNHNS, CDR2 SASEGT. Between the trimmed V and J ends, which lost 3 bases and 2 bases, there was a span of 14 bases. This CDR3 has 16 amino acids. The CDR3 protein is CASSDWGGSGNQPQHF. The CDR3 DNA follows: TGTGCCAGCAGTGACTGGGGGGGCAGCGGCAATCAGCCCCAGCATTTT.

The genes are TRBV23-1 and TRBJ2-1; D may be TRBD1 (6 bases). TRBV23-1 is placed among ORFs of uncertain function. Trimming stripped 0 bases from V and 10 bases from J, with 19 bases between. CDR3 length equals 16 residues. CDR3 sequence reads: CASSQSLGAGLGEQFF. The CDR3, as DNA: TGCGCCAGCAGTCAATCCTTGGGGGCCGGCTTAGGCGAGCAGTTCTTC.

This clone has more than one count but fewer than ten. The gene calls are TRBV18 and TRBJ1-4; 7 bases are shared with TRBD1. The ends lost 3 bases at V and 6 bases at J; junction bases unmatched: 4. Germline CDR1 reads KGHSH; CDR2 reads LQKENI. This CDR3 contains 14 residues. CDR3: CASSPTGSYEKLFF. As DNA, the CDR3 is TGTGCCAGCTCACCGACAGGGTCTTATGAAAAACTGTTTTTT.

This clone was found many times. The rearrangement links TRBV7-6 to TRBJ1-2, with D possibly matching TRBD1 (5 bases). Trimming shortened V by 1 base and J by 3 bases, and 12 bases separated the two germline ends. The germline gives CDR1 SGHVS, CDR2 FNYEAQ. The CDR3 covers 15 residues. CDR3 nucleotides: TGTGCCAGCAGCTTAGGTTCAGGGATAGACTATGGCTACACCTTC. Protein product: CASSLGSGIDYGYTF. Filled out from reference TRBV7-6 and TRBJ1-2, the complete variable domain reads GAGVSQSPRYKVTKRGQDVALRCDPISGHVSLYWYRQALGQGPEFLTYFNYEAQQDKSGLPNDRFSAERPEGSISTLTIQRTEQRDSAMYRCASSLGSGIDYGYTFGSGTRLTVV.

J is TRBJ1-2 and V is TRBV7-2; D gene uncertain. The CDR3 length is 15 residues. V gave up 0 bases and J gave up 4 bases, with 12 bases separating them. The germline gives CDR1 SGHTA, CDR2 FQGNSA. The CDR3 region is CASSLAQEDFYGYTF. Here the CDR3 DNA reads TGTGCCAGCAGCTTAGCGCAAGAGGATTTCTATGGCTACACCTTC.

V is TRBV7-2 and J is TRBJ2-7, with TRBD1 identical over 7 bases. In germline, CDR1 is SGHTA, CDR2 FQGNSA. The CDR3 contains 15 residues. The junction had 9 bases not matched to a gene; V was cut back by 4 bases and J by 3 bases. CDR3 sequence (DNA): TGTGCCAGCAGCTATAACTGGGACAGAAACTACGAGCAGTACTTC. Its protein product is CASSYNWDRNYEQYF.

The rearrangement uses TRBV15 and TRBJ2-3, with 11 bases fitting TRBD2. J was trimmed by 4 bases and V by 4 bases; bases with no gene match: 10. The germline V gene encodes CDR1 LNHNV and CDR2 YYDKDF (reference sequence). The CDR3 is 17 amino acids. The CDR3 region is CATSTGRLAGFADTQYF. The CDR3 region has the DNA TGTGCCACCAGCACGGGACGACTAGCGGGGTTCGCAGATACGCAGTATTTT.

This sequence joins TRBV7-9 and TRBJ1-2, with D possibly matching TRBD1 (6 bases). Germline V gene data show CDR1 as SEHNR and CDR2 as FQNEAQ (reference sequence). The length of the CDR3 is 17 residues. The V end lost 3 bases, the J end lost 0 bases, and 17 bases lay between the germline ends. In nucleotides, the CDR3 is TGTGCCAGCAGCTTCGTGGGGGGGCTCATTTCTAACTATGGCTACACCTTC. Its translation: CASSFVGGLISNYGYTF. The whole variable domain, filled in from reference TRBV7-9 and TRBJ1-2, reads DTGVSQNPRHKITKRGQNVTFRCDPISEHNRLYWYRQTLGQGPEFLTYFQNEAQLEKSRLLSDRFSAERPKGSFSTLEIQRTEQGDSAMYLCASSFVGGLISNYGYTFGSGTRLTVV.

The J gene is TRBJ2-7, the V gene TRBV10-2, with 8 bases identical to TRBD1. Unmatched junction bases numbered 6, after V lost 6 bases and J lost 2 bases. This CDR3 contains 14 residues. Germline values: CDR1 WSHSY, CDR2 SAAADI. The CDR3 loop is CASRARGQAYEQYF. DNA of the CDR3: TGCGCCAGCAGAGCTCGGGGACAGGCCTACGAGCAGTACTTC.

V and J are TRBV30 and TRBJ2-3; 7 bases fit TRBD2. CDR1 GTSNPN and CDR2 SVGIG come from the germline V gene (reference sequence). J lost 10 bases, V lost 3 bases, and 10 bases had no gene match. CDR3 size: 13 residues. CDR3 nucleotide sequence: TGTGCCTGGAGGGAGCGGGGCCCCGGGGCGCAGTATTTT. Translation: CAWRERGPGAQYF.

This chain connects TRBV25-1 to TRBJ2-7, with 7 bases identical to TRBD1. The CDR3 spans 13 residues. The germline CDR1 and CDR2 sequences are MGHDK and SYGVNS. V was pared by 10 bases and J by 2 bases, with 8 bases of the junction left unmatched. The CDR3 DNA sequence: TGTGCCACCTCCGGGACAGTAGCCTACGAGCAGTACTTC. It translates to CATSGTVAYEQYF.

The chain carries TRBV5-1 and TRBJ2-7, with TRBD1 identical over 7 bases. Germline loops: CDR1 SGHRS, CDR2 YFSETQ. The CDR3 spans 14 residues. The V gene end was trimmed by 0 bases and the J gene end by 5 bases; junction bases not matched to a gene: 5. The CDR3 DNA reads as TGCGCCAGCAGCTTGGGGCAGGGGGTCCACGAGCAGTACTTC. This translates into CASSLGQGVHEQYF.

This sequence joins TRBV19 and TRBJ2-7, with D perhaps matching TRBD1 (6 bases). Germline values: CDR1 LNHDA, CDR2 SQIVND (reference sequence). The CDR3 consists of 13 residues. The germline V and J ends were trimmed by 6 bases and 3 bases, with 12 bases remaining between them. CDR3 nucleotide sequence: TGTGCCAGTAGCTCCGGGACAAGCTACGAGCAGTACTTC. Protein product: CASSSGTSYEQYF.

The chain combines TRBV14 with TRBJ2-3, with 8 positions matching TRBD2. The V segment lost 0 bases and the J segment 5 bases; nucleotides outside the gene matches: 10. This CDR3 spans 17 amino acids. The V gene's germline CDR1 is SGHDN and CDR2 FVKESK. DNA of the CDR3: TGTGCCAGCAGCCAAGATCTGGGAGCGGGAGTGGTAGATACGCAGTATTTT. Amino acids: CASSQDLGAGVVDTQYF. Full variable domain (outside the CDR3, taken from reference TRBV14 and TRBJ2-3): EAGVTQFPSHSVIEKGQTVTLRCDPISGHDNLYWYRRVMGKEIKFLLHFVKESKQDESGMPNNRFLAERTGGTYSTLKVQPAELEDSGVYFCASSQDLGAGVVDTQYFGPGTRLTVL.

The chain links TRBV18 to TRBJ1-2; TRBD1 matches 7 bases. The CDR3 totals 14 residues. Germline trimming cut 3 bases from V and 0 bases from J; bases unmatched to any gene: 1. CDR1 is KGHSH, CDR2 LQKENI, per germline. The CDR3 protein is CASSPDRPNYGYTF. The CDR3 nucleotides read TGTGCCAGCTCACCGGACAGGCCTAACTATGGCTACACCTTC.

The chain recombines TRBV27 with TRBJ1-6; TRBD1 matches 8 bases. The germline V gene has CDR1 MNHEY and CDR2 SMNVEV (reference sequence). V was clipped by 5 bases and J by 8 bases; unmatched bases: 2. This CDR3 has 13 residues. The CDR3 reads CASSRDRHSPLHF. In nucleotides, the CDR3 is TGTGCCAGCAGTCGGGACAGGCATTCACCCCTCCACTTT.

This clone was counted between two and nine times. The V call is TRBV5-6, the J call TRBJ2-1; 8 bases match TRBD2. V lost 3 bases to trimming and J lost 2 bases; unmatched junction nucleotides: 4. Germline V CDR1 and CDR2: SGHDT, YYEEEE. The CDR3 has 15 amino acids. The DNA of the CDR3 is TGTGCCAGCAGCTCAAGCGGGAGCCCCTACAATGAGCAGTTCTTC. This translates into CASSSSGSPYNEQFF.

The chain uses TRBV5-4 and TRBJ2-5, with 7 bases fitting TRBD1. This CDR3 comprises 14 residues. V lost 3 bases to trimming and J lost 2 bases; unmatched junction nucleotides: 4. The germline gives CDR1 SGHNT, CDR2 YYREEE (reference sequence). As DNA, the CDR3 is TGTGCCAGCAGCTCCGGGACAGCACAAGAGACCCAGTACTTC. Its protein product is CASSSGTAQETQYF. The full variable domain, completed using reference TRBV5-4 and TRBJ2-5, is ETGVTQSPTHLIKTRGQQVTLRCSSQSGHNTVSWYQQALGQGPQFIFQYYREEENGRGNFPPRFSGLQFPNYSSELNVNALELDDSALYLCASSSGTAQETQYFGPGTRLLVL.

The chain joins TRBV11-2 to TRBJ2-7; 7 nucleotides align to TRBD2. CDR1 and CDR2 from the germline V gene are SGHAT and FQNNGV. The CDR3 sequence is 16 residues long. After removal of 5 bases from V and 2 bases from J, the junction contained 12 bases not matched to a gene. CDR3 sequence: CASSPSLGGGTYEQYF. In nucleotides, the CDR3 is TGTGCCAGCAGCCCCTCTTTGGGGGGGGGAACCTACGAGCAGTACTTC.

This chain connects TRBV7-2 to TRBJ2-7, with D perhaps TRBD1 (5 bases). V was cut by 5 bases and J by 6 bases, with 17 bases left in between. CDR3 size: 14 residues. CDR1 and CDR2 from the germline V gene are SGHTA and FQGNSA. Here the CDR3 reads CASSPVTQGGEQYF. CDR3 DNA sequence: TGTGCCAGCAGCCCGGTGACCCAGGGTGGCGAGCAGTACTTC. Combining the CDR3 with reference TRBV7-2 and TRBJ2-7 gives the whole variable domain GAGVSQSPSNKVTEKGKDVELRCDPISGHTALYWYRQSLGQGLEFLIYFQGNSAPDKSGLPSDRFSAERTGGSVSTLTIQRTQQEDSAVYLCASSPVTQGGEQYFGPGTRLTVT.

This clone is medium-sized (0.01 to 0.1%) within its sample. V gene TRBV5-6 combines with J gene TRBJ2-7; 7 nucleotides align to TRBD2. This CDR3 is built from 14 residues. CDR1 is SGHDT and CDR2 is YYEEEE in the germline V gene. V shed 0 bases and J 6 bases; nucleotides not matched to a gene: 6. The CDR3 region is CASSLGDYRGEQYF. The CDR3 DNA is TGTGCCAGCAGCTTGGGGGACTACCGGGGCGAGCAGTACTTC.

In its sample, this clone was seen a few times. The chain links TRBV5-8 to TRBJ2-7; unclear D gene. Looked up from germline, CDR1 is SGHTS and CDR2 is YDEGEE. The CDR3 spans 11 residues. The V and J ends lost 1 base and 5 bases respectively, with 4 bases between them. Here the CDR3 reads CASSLLDEQYF. The CDR3 nucleotides read TGTGCCAGCAGCTTGCTCGACGAGCAGTACTTC.

This chain connects TRBV29-1 to TRBJ2-1, with a weak D call TRBD1 (5 bases). Deletions cut 1 base from V and 2 bases from J, with 12 bases between. CDR3 length: 15 residues. The V gene's germline CDR1 is SQVTM and CDR2 ANQGSEA. CDR3: CSVEGFQGTYNEQFF. The CDR3 nucleotides are TGCAGCGTTGAAGGTTTCCAGGGAACCTACAATGAGCAGTTCTTC.

The gene calls are TRBV7-2 and TRBJ2-5; D is possibly TRBD2 (6 bases). Germline CDR1 is SGHTA and CDR2 is FQGNSA. This CDR3 is 14 amino acids long. The V gene lost 5 bases and the J gene lost 5 bases, with 15 bases spanning the gap. In DNA, the CDR3 is TGTGCCAGCAGCCATCCGGGGGTGGGGGAGACCCAGTACTTC. This codes for CASSHPGVGETQYF.

This chain links TRBV25-1 with TRBJ1-2, with 7 bases aligning to TRBD1. Germline CDR1 reads MGHDK; CDR2 reads SYGVNS. The CDR3 totals 14 residues. After removal of 5 bases from V and 2 bases from J, the junction contained 5 bases not matched to a gene. The CDR3 protein is CASSPPGQNYGYTF. CDR3 nucleotide sequence: TGTGCCAGCAGTCCTCCGGGACAGAACTATGGCTACACCTTC.